This passage covers 31 T cell receptor beta chains from one sample sequenced in a study of cytomegalovirus exposure and HLA in healthy donors. The primer mix had 60 Vbeta and 13 Jbeta primers. Sequenced by immunoSEQ multiplex PCR; TCRdb stores in-frame clones only, minus some. This table holds under 300,000 clones, over 90% found once. The material sequenced was PBMCs. The receptors originated from a girl aged 2 to 9 in good health and CMV-seronegative.

V and J are TRBV5-1 and TRBJ2-1, with D tentatively TRBD1 (5 bases). The length of the CDR3 is 14 residues. The germline CDR1 and CDR2 sequences are SGHRS and YFSETQ. Trimming left V 0 bases short and J 7 bases short, with 11 bases between. The CDR3 here is CASSLVGQKNEQFF. CDR3 coding DNA: TGCGCCAGCAGCTTGGTGGGGCAGAAGAATGAGCAGTTCTTC.

This clone was counted once. The genes are TRBV30 and TRBJ2-3, with TRBD2 matching 7 bases. CDR1 is GTSNPN and CDR2 is SVGIG in the germline V gene (reference sequence). The length of the CDR3 is 13 residues. J was trimmed by 3 bases and V by 5 bases; bases with no gene match: 5. DNA of the CDR3: TGTGCCTGGCGGGGGGATGGGACAGATACGCAGTATTTT. Encoded protein: CAWRGDGTDTQYF.

For this clone: This same CDR3 is encoded by further DNA sequences in the sample. The chain is built from TRBV4-1 and TRBJ1-2, with 7 positions matching TRBD1. V lost 0 bases and J lost 5; bases outside the gene matches: 6. The CDR3 is 15 residues long. Germline lookup yields CDR1 MGHRA and CDR2 YSYEKL. DNA for the CDR3: TGCGCCAGCAGCCAAGATGACAGGGCACCATATGGCTACACCTTC. This translates into CASSQDDRAPYGYTF.

The rearrangement links TRBV10-3 to TRBJ1-2, with D tentatively TRBD1 (6 bases). Germline V CDR1 and CDR2: ENHRY, SYGVKD. V was trimmed by 0 bases and J by 7 bases, leaving 15 bases between them. The CDR3 length is 15 residues. CDR3 protein: CAISESSTGTFGYTF. In DNA, the CDR3 is TGTGCCATCAGTGAGTCCTCAACCGGGACATTTGGCTACACCTTC.

This clone was counted between two and nine times. The V call is TRBV27, the J call TRBJ2-5; D possibly corresponds to TRBD1 (6 bases). From germline, CDR1 is MNHEY and CDR2 SMNVEV (reference sequence). This CDR3 is 13 amino acids long. V dropped 4 bases and J dropped 1 base, with 7 bases sitting between them. The chain's CDR3 is CASSYRVQETQYF. The CDR3 DNA follows: TGTGCCAGCAGTTACAGGGTCCAAGAGACCCAGTACTTC.

The J gene is TRBJ1-2, the V gene TRBV19; D is unclear. V lost 3 bases and J 8 bases, leaving 7 bases between the germline ends. The CDR3 loop spans 11 amino acids. Germline lookup yields CDR1 LNHDA and CDR2 SQIVND (reference sequence). The chain's CDR3 is CASSMFGGYTF. The CDR3 nucleotides are TGTGCCAGTAGTATGTTCGGGGGCTACACCTTC.

V and J are TRBV29-1 and TRBJ2-1; unclear D gene. Deletions cut 5 bases from V and 1 base from J, with 3 bases between. The CDR3 has 11 residues. Germline values: CDR1 SQVTM, CDR2 ANQGSEA. CDR3 amino acids: CSVTSYNEQFF. As DNA, the CDR3 is TGCAGCGTTACATCCTACAATGAGCAGTTCTTC.

V is TRBV5-6 and J is TRBJ2-2; D may be TRBD2 (7 bases). The CDR3 loop spans 16 amino acids. V was clipped by 4 bases and J by 5 bases, with 18 bases between them. Per germline, CDR1 SGHDT and CDR2 YYEEEE. The CDR3 here is CASSAGGGVFTGELFF. CDR3 nucleotides: TGTGCCAGCAGCGCTGGGGGGGGCGTTTTTACCGGGGAGCTGTTTTTT. Full variable domain (remainder filled in from reference TRBV5-6 and TRBJ2-2): DAGVTQSPTHLIKTRGQQVTLRCSPKSGHDTVSWYQQALGQGPQFIFQYYEEEERQRGNFPDRFSGHQFPNYSSELNVNALLLGDSALYLCASSAGGGVFTGELFFGEGSRLTVL.

V usage is TRBV5-5 and J usage is TRBJ1-1, with 7 bases lining up with TRBD1. Per germline, CDR1 SGHKS and CDR2 YYEKEE (reference sequence). Germline trimming cut 1 base from V and 1 base from J; bases unmatched to any gene: 1. The CDR3 is 14 amino acids. This CDR3 reads CASSLWTGNTEAFF. DNA of the CDR3: TGTGCCAGCAGCTTGTGGACAGGGAACACTGAAGCTTTCTTT.

The rearrangement joins TRBV5-4 to TRBJ1-1; D is unclear. Trimming stripped 0 bases from V and 5 bases from J, with 14 bases between. This CDR3 has 15 amino acids. Per germline, CDR1 SGHNT and CDR2 YYREEE (reference sequence). Written as DNA, the CDR3 is TGTGCCAGCAGCTTGGCAAAAGGAGGAGGGACTGAAGCTTTCTTT. Translation gives CASSLAKGGGTEAFF.

The V call is TRBV19, the J call TRBJ1-5; tentative D call: TRBD1 (6 bases). Germline CDR1 and CDR2: LNHDA and SQIVND (reference sequence). V was shortened by 5 bases and J by 3 bases, with 14 bases between the two germline ends. The CDR3 has 15 residues. The CDR3 DNA sequence: TGTGCCAGTAGTCCCATGACAGGCTTCAATCAGCCCCAGCATTTT. Its protein is CASSPMTGFNQPQHF.

The rearrangement uses TRBV30 and TRBJ2-2, with D possibly being TRBD2 (7 bases). V gave up 8 bases and J gave up 6 bases, with 13 bases separating them. The CDR3 has 12 residues. CDR1 is GTSNPN, CDR2 SVGIG, per germline (reference sequence). The CDR3 DNA reads as TGTGCCAGGGGGAGGGGCCCCGGGGAGCTGTTTTTT. Amino acid sequence: CARGRGPGELFF.

This clone was recorded only once. J is TRBJ2-7 and V is TRBV25-1; no clear D. This CDR3 is 12 amino acids long. The V end lost 4 bases, the J end lost 4 bases, and 8 bases lay between the germline ends. Germline assignment: CDR1 MGHDK and CDR2 SYGVNS. CDR3 residues: CASSGYIYEQYF. CDR3 in DNA: TGTGCCAGCAGTGGCTATATATACGAGCAGTACTTC.

The gene calls are TRBV29-1 and TRBJ2-7; possibly TRBD2 for D (6 bases). V shed 2 bases and J shed 2 bases, with 13 bases lying between them. CDR1 SQVTM and CDR2 ANQGSEA come from the germline V gene. The CDR3 loop spans 14 amino acids. CDR3 in DNA: TGCAGCGTTGAAAGCCGGGGGAGCCCCTACGAGCAGTACTTC. As protein: CSVESRGSPYEQYF.

The rearrangement links TRBV9 to TRBJ2-5; D gene ambiguous. The CDR3 consists of 14 residues. The germline V gene encodes CDR1 SGDLS and CDR2 YYNGEE. Trimming shortened V by 0 bases and J by 1 base, and 7 bases separated the two germline ends. The CDR3 nucleotides read TGTGCCAGCAGCGTAGCCGGTACCCAAGAGACCCAGTACTTC. This codes for CASSVAGTQETQYF.

The genes are TRBV20-1 and TRBJ2-1; perhaps TRBD1 as D (6 bases). This CDR3 comprises 10 residues. The germline CDR1 and CDR2 sequences are DFQATT and SNEGSKA (reference sequence). CDR3 protein: CSIARGEQFF. In DNA form, the CDR3 reads TGCAGCATAGCCAGGGGTGAGCAGTTCTTC.

Points on this clone: Since no conserved phenylalanine or tryptophan closes the CDR3, a read error is the likely cause. No DNA is shown, since the ends of the CDR3 on it are uncertain; the CDR3 is the one TCRdb lists. The gene calls are TRBV6-5 and TRBJ1-2; the D call in the table, TRBD1, was not verified against the DNA. The CDR3 is 9 residues long, counting both termini. Germline CDR1 and CDR2: MNHEY and SVGAGI. This chain's CDR3 is CASSWGDRG.

The gene calls are TRBV28 and TRBJ1-2; TRBD1 matches at 8 bases. Germline CDR1 and CDR2: MDHEN and SYDVKM. The J segment lost 4 bases and the V segment lost 3 bases, leaving 7 bases of the junction unmatched. The CDR3 runs to 15 residues. CDR3: CASSFRTGIIYGYTF. CDR3 in DNA: TGTGCCAGCAGTTTTAGGACAGGGATAATCTATGGCTACACCTTC.

This clone was counted a single time. This sequence joins TRBV6-1 and TRBJ1-5; perhaps TRBD1 as D (6 bases). This CDR3 region has 14 residues. Germline V gene lookup returns CDR1 MNHNS and CDR2 SASEGT. Deletions cut 3 bases from V and 6 bases from J, with 12 bases between. The CDR3 sequence is CASSEGPGAQPQHF. In nucleotides, the CDR3 is TGTGCCAGCAGTGAGGGTCCAGGGGCTCAGCCCCAGCATTTT.

V usage is TRBV7-2 and J usage is TRBJ2-5, with a weak D call TRBD2 (6 bases). Germline V lookup: CDR1 SGHTA, CDR2 FQGNSA. V lost 4 bases to trimming and J lost 2 bases, with 14 bases between them. The length of the CDR3 is 15 residues. CDR3 DNA: TGTGCCAGCAGCTCGATTCGGGAGCCACAAGAGACCCAGTACTTC. Protein sequence: CASSSIREPQETQYF.

The J gene is TRBJ2-7, the V gene TRBV5-5, with D maybe TRBD1 (6 bases). There are 15 residues in the CDR3. V lost 2 bases, J lost 0 bases, and 12 bases lay in between. Germline V lookup: CDR1 SGHKS, CDR2 YYEKEE (reference sequence). The CDR3 nucleotides read TGTGCCAGCAGCTTCGGTCCGGGACACTCCTACGAGCAGTACTTC. It codes for CASSFGPGHSYEQYF.

The J gene is TRBJ1-6, the V gene TRBV27, with D uncertain. With 2 bases removed from V and 7 bases from J, the gap between germline ends came to 9 bases. Germline values: CDR1 MNHEY, CDR2 SMNVEV (reference sequence). The CDR3 loop spans 14 amino acids. CDR3 in amino acids: CASSLSGSNSPLHF. For the CDR3, the DNA is TGTGCCAGCAGTTTAAGCGGTAGCAATTCACCCCTCCACTTT.

This rearrangement joins TRBV5-1 to TRBJ2-3; tentative D call: TRBD2 (6 bases). Germline loops: CDR1 SGHRS, CDR2 YFSETQ. This CDR3 comprises 15 residues. Trimming took 3 bases from V and 3 from J, leaving 14 bases between them. CDR3 sequence: CASSSDPRETDTQYF. In DNA, the CDR3 is TGCGCCAGCAGCTCTGACCCTCGGGAGACAGATACGCAGTATTTT.

The chain employs TRBV9 and TRBJ1-6; 9 bases map to TRBD1. The CDR3 is made up of 17 amino acids. V lost 3 bases, J lost 10 bases, and 14 bases stayed unmatched. CDR1 and CDR2 (germline): SGDLS, YYNGEE. The CDR3 sequence is CASSGRRPGQGGSPLHF. In nucleotides, the CDR3 is TGTGCCAGCAGCGGACGAAGACCGGGACAGGGAGGGTCACCCCTCCACTTT.

The chain joins TRBV27 to TRBJ2-1; 7 bases align to TRBD1. Germline values: CDR1 MNHEY, CDR2 SMNVEV (reference sequence). CDR3 length equals 11 residues. Trimming at V came to 10 bases and at J to 8 bases, leaving 5 bases not matched to a gene. For the CDR3, the DNA is TGTGCCACCGAAACAGGGGATGAGCAGTTCTTC. The encoded protein is CATETGDEQFF.

With respect to this clone: The sample has other DNA sequences that encode this CDR3 too. This chain joins TRBV9 and TRBJ2-1; the match to TRBD1 covers 7 bases. The length of the CDR3 is 13 residues. The V segment lost 0 bases and the J segment 8 bases; nucleotides outside the gene matches: 2. Germline V lookup: CDR1 SGDLS, CDR2 YYNGEE. Here the CDR3 reads CASSVGQGYEQFF. CDR3 nucleotide sequence: TGTGCCAGCAGCGTAGGACAGGGCTATGAGCAGTTCTTC.

The chain is built from TRBV7-6 and TRBJ2-5; tentatively, D is TRBD1 (6 bases). The J call may be wrong; the DNA end is better matched by TRBJ2-7. CDR3 length: 13 amino acids. Germline V CDR1 and CDR2: SGHVS, FNYEAQ. CDR3: CASSPRDNYEQYF. CDR3 DNA: TGTGCCAGCAGCCCCCGGGACAATTACGAGCAGTACTTC.

The rearrangement links TRBV5-1 to TRBJ2-7; D is perhaps TRBD2 (6 bases). Per the germline V gene, CDR1 is SGHRS and CDR2 is YFSETQ. This CDR3 contains 12 residues. V lost 0 bases, J lost 6 bases, and 7 bases lay in between. DNA for the CDR3: TGCGCCAGCAGCTTGGTGGGGGGCGAGCAGTACTTC. Translation gives CASSLVGGEQYF.

This clone occurred once. The chain carries TRBV5-1 and TRBJ1-1; D is undetermined. V lost 1 base and J 0 bases, leaving 4 bases between the germline ends. Per germline, CDR1 SGHRS and CDR2 YFSETQ. CDR3 size: 13 residues. The DNA for the CDR3 is TGCGCCAGCAGCTTGAGCCTGAACACTGAAGCTTTCTTT. Translating it yields CASSLSLNTEAFF.

The genes are TRBV25-1 and TRBJ2-1; TRBD2 aligns across 8 bases. This CDR3 region has 13 residues. The V gene end was trimmed by 6 bases and the J gene end by 3 bases; junction bases not matched to a gene: 1. CDR1 is MGHDK, CDR2 SYGVNS, per germline. CDR3: CASRTSDYNEQFF. The CDR3 bases are TGTGCCAGCAGGACTAGCGACTACAATGAGCAGTTCTTC.

The chain employs TRBV6-5 and TRBJ1-2; TRBD1 aligns across 8 bases. Losses at the gene ends were 4 bases for V and 5 bases for J; bases not matched to a gene: 12. The CDR3 has 16 amino acids. CDR1 is MNHEY and CDR2 is SVGAGI in the germline V gene. The CDR3 here is CASSLGGQGAIYGYTF. The CDR3 nucleotides read TGTGCCAGCAGTTTAGGGGGGCAGGGGGCTATATATGGCTACACCTTC.